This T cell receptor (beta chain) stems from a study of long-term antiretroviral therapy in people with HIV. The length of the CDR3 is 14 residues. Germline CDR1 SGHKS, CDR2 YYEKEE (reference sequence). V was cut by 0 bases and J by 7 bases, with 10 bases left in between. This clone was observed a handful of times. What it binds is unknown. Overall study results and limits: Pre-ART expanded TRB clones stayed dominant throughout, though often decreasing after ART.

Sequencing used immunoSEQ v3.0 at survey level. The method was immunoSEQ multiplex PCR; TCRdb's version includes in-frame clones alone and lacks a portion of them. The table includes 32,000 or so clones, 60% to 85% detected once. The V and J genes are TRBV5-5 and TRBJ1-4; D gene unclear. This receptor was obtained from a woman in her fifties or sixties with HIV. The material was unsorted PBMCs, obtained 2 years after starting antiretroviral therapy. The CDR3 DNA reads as TGTGCCAGCAGCTTGGTGGAGGAGGGTGAAAAACTGTTTTTT. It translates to CASSLVEEGEKLFF.